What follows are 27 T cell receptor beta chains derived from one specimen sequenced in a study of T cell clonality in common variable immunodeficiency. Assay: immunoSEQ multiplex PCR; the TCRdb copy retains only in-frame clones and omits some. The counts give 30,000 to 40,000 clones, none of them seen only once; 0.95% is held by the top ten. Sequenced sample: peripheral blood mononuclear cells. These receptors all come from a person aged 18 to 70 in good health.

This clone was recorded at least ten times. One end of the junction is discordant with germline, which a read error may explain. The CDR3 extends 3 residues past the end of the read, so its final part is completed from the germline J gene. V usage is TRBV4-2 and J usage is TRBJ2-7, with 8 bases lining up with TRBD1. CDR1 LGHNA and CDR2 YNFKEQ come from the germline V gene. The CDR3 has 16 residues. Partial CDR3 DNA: TGCGCCAGCAGCCACCGCGTTCAGGGGGCGCCTACCGAG. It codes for CASSHRVQGAPTE. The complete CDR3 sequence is CASSHRVQGAPTEQYF.

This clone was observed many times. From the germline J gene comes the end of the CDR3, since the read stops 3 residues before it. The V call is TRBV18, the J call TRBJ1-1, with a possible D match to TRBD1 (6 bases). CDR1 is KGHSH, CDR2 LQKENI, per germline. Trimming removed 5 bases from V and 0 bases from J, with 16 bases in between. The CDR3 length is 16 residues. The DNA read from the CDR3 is TGTGCCAGCTCAACAAATGGACAGCCGATGAACACTGAA. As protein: CASSTNGQPMNTE. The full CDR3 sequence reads CASSTNGQPMNTEAFF.

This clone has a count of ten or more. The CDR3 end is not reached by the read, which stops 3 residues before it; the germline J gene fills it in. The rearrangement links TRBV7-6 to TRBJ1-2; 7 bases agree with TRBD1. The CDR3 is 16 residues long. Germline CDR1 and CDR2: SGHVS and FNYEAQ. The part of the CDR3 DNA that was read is TGTGCCAGCAGCCCAAACTCGGAACAGGGGAGTGAGGGC. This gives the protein CASSPNSEQGSEG. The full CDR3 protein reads CASSPNSEQGSEGYTF.

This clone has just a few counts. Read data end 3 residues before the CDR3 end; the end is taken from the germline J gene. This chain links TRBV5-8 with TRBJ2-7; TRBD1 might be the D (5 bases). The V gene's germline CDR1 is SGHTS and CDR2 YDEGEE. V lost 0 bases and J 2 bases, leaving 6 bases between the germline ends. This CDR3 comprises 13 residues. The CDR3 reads CASSLAGTYEQYF. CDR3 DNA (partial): TGTGCCAGCAGCTTGGCAGGGACCTACGAG.

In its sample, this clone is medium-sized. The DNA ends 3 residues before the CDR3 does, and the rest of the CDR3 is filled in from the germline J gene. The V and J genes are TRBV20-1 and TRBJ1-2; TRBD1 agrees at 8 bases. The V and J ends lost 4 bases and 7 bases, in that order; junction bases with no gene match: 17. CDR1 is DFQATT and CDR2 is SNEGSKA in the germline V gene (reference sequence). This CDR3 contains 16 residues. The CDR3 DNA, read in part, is TGCAGTGCTAACCTAAGGGGCGGCAGGGGGCCCGGTGGC. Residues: CSANLRGGRGPGG. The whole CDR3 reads CSANLRGGRGPGGYTF.

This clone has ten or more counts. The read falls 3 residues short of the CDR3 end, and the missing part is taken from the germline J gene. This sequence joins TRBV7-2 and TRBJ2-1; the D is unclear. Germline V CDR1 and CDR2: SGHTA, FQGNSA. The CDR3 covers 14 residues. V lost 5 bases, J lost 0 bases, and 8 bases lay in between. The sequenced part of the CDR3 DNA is TGTGCCAGCAGCATGAGAGGCTCCTACAATGAG. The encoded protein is CASSMRGSYNE. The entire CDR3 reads CASSMRGSYNEQFF.

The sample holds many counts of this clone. The sequenced part of the CDR3 DNA is TGCAGTGCGGGAAATGGGGGGTACACTGAA. Translating it yields CSAGNGGYTE. From start to end, the CDR3 is CSAGNGGYTEAFF. The V call is TRBV20-1, the J call TRBJ1-1; the D gene is possibly TRBD1 (5 bases). The read ends 3 residues before the CDR3 terminus; that terminus is restored from the germline J gene. Deletions cut 6 bases from V and 3 bases from J, with 14 bases between. The CDR3 runs 13 residues. Germline values: CDR1 DFQATT, CDR2 SNEGSKA (reference sequence).

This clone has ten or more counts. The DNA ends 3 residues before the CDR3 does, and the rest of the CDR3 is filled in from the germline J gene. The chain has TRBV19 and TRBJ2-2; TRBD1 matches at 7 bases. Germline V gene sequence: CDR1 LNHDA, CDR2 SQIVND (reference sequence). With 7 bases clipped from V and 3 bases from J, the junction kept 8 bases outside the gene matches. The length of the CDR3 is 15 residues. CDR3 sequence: CASTRGSQYTGELFF. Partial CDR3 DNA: TGTGCCAGTACCAGGGGGAGTCAGTACACCGGGGAG. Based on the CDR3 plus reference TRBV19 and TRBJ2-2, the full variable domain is DGGITQSPKYLFRKEGQNVTLSCEQNLNHDAMYWYRQDPGQGLRLIYYSQIVNDFQKGDIAEGYSVSREKKESFPLTVTSAQKNPTAFYLCASTRGSQYTGELFFGEGSRLTVL.

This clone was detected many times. The CDR3 here is CSARRWTVLSYEQYF. The sequenced CDR3 bases are TGCAGTGCTAGACGATGGACAGTTCTTTCCTACGAG. This rearrangement joins TRBV20-1 to TRBJ2-7, with TRBD1 as a possible D gene (6 bases). Read coverage stops 3 residues before the CDR3 terminus; the germline J gene supplies the remainder. The CDR3 is 15 amino acids. CDR1 is DFQATT, CDR2 SNEGSKA, per germline (reference sequence). The V end lost 2 bases, the J end lost 1 base, and 15 bases lay between the germline ends.

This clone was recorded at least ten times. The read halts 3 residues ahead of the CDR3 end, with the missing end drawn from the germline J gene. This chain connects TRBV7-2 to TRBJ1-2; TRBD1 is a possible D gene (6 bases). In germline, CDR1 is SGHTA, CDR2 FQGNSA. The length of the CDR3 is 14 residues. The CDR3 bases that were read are TGTGCCAGCAGCCCCCGGCAGGGGTCGGGAGGC. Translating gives CASSPRQGSGG. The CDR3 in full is CASSPRQGSGGYTF. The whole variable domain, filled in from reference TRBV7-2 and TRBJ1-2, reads GAGVSQSPSNKVTEKGKDVELRCDPISGHTALYWYRQSLGQGLEFLIYFQGNSAPDKSGLPSDRFSAERTGGSVSTLTIQRTQQEDSAVYLCASSPRQGSGGYTFGSGTRLTVV.

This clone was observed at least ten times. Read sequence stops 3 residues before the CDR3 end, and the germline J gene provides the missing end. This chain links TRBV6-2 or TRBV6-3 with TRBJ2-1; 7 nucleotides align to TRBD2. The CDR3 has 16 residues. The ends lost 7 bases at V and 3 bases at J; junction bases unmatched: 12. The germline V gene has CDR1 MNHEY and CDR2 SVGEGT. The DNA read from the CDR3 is TGTGCCAGCAACAACGCCCGAGCGGGAAGCTACAATGAG. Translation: CASNNARAGSYNE. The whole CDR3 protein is CASNNARAGSYNEQFF.

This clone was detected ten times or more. The sequenced CDR3 bases are TGTGCCAGCAGTCCGGGACAGTCGTACGAG. Amino acids: CASSPGQSYE. The whole CDR3 region reads CASSPGQSYEQYF. The chain recombines TRBV28 with TRBJ2-7, with TRBD1 matching over 7 bases. The read ends 3 residues shy of where the CDR3 ends; the end is completed using the germline J gene. Per the germline V gene, CDR1 is MDHEN and CDR2 is SYDVKM. The CDR3 is made up of 13 amino acids. J lost 4 bases, V lost 5 bases, and 5 bases had no gene match.

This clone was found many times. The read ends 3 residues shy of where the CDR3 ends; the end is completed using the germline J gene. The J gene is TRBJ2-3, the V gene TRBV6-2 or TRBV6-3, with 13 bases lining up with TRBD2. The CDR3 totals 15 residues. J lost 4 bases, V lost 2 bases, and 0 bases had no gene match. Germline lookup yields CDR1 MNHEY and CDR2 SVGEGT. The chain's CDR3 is CASSYTSGGADTQYF. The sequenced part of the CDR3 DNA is TGTGCCAGCAGTTACACTAGCGGGGGGGCAGATACG.

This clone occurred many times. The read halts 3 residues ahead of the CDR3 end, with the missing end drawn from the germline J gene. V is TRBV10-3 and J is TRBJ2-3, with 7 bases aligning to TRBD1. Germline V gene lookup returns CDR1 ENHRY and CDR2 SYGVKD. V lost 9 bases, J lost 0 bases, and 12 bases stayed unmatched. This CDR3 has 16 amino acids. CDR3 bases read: TGTGCCATATCAGTGGGAACAGGGGTTAGCACAGATACG. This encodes CAISVGTGVSTDT. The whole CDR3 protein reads CAISVGTGVSTDTQYF.

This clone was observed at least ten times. The CDR3 loop reads CAIRAGVPDTQYF. The sequenced part of the CDR3 DNA is TGTGCCATCAGGGCGGGTGTACCAGATACG. The chain recombines TRBV10-3 with TRBJ2-3; D possibly corresponds to TRBD2 (5 bases). The read terminates 3 residues ahead of where the CDR3 ends, so the germline J gene completes it. Germline CDR1 reads ENHRY; CDR2 reads SYGVKD. This CDR3 is built from 13 residues. The ends were cut back, 6 bases at V and 4 bases at J, with 11 bases in the middle.

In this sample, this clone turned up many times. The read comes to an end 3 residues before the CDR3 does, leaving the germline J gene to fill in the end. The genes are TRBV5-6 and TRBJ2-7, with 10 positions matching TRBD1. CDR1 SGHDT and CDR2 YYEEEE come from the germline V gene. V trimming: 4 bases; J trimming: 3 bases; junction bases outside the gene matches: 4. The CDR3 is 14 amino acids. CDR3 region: CASSTWTGGYEQYF. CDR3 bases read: TGTGCCAGCAGCACTTGGACAGGGGGCTACGAG.

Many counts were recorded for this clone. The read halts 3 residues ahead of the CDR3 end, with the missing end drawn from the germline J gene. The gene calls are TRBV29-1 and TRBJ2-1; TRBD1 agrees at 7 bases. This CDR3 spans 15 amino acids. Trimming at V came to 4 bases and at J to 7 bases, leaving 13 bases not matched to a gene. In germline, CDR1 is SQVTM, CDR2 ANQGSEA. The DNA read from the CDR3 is TGCAGCGTTGTTCTAGGGGGCGGCAGAAGGAATGAG. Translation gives CSVVLGGGRRNE. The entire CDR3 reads CSVVLGGGRRNEQFF.

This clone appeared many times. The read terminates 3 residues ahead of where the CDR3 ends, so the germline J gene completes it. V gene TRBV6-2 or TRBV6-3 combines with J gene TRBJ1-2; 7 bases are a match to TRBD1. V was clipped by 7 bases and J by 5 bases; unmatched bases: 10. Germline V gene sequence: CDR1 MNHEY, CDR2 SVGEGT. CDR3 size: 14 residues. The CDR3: CASIPQGGTYGYTF. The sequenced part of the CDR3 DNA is TGTGCCAGCATCCCCCAGGGGGGAACTTATGGC.

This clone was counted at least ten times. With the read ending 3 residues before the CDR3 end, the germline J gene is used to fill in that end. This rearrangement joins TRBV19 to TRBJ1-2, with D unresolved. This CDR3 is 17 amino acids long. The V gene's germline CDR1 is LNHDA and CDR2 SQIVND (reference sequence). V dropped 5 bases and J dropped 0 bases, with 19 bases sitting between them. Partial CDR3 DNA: TGTGCCAGTAGTGCGGGCCTAAGGGTTGGGGCTAACTATGGC. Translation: CASSAGLRVGANYG. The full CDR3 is CASSAGLRVGANYGYTF.

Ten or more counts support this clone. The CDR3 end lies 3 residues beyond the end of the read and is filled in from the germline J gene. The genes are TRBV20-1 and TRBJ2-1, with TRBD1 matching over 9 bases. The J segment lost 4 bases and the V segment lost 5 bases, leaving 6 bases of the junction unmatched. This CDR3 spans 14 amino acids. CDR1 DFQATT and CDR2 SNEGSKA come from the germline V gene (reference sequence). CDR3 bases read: TGCAGTGCTGAGGACAGGGGCATATACAATGAG. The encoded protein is CSAEDRGIYNE. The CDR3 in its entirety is CSAEDRGIYNEQFF.

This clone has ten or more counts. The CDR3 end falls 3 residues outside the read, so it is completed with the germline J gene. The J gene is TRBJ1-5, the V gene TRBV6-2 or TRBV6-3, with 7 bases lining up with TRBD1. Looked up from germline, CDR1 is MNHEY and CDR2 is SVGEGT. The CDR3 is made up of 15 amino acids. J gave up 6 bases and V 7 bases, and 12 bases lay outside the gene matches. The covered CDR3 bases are TGTGCCAGCACCCGGAGGGGGCGTGACGGTCAGCCC. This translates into CASTRRGRDGQP. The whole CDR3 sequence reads CASTRRGRDGQPQHF.

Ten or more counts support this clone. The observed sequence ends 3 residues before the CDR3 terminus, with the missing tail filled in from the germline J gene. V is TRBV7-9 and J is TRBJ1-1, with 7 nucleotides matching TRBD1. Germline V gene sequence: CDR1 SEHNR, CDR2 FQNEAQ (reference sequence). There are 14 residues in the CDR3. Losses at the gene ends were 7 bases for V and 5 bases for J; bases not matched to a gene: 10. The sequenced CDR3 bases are TGTGCCAGCATCCTACAGGGGAGGGAAACTGAA. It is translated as CASILQGRETE. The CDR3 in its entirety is CASILQGRETEAFF.

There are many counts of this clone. CDR3 in amino acids: CASSATGEDTQYF. CDR3 DNA, as far as it was read: TGTGCCAGCAGCGCAACAGGGGAAGATACG. The V gene is TRBV6-2 or TRBV6-3, the J gene TRBJ2-3; 7 bases match TRBD1. With the read ending 3 residues before the CDR3 end, the germline J gene is used to fill in that end. The CDR3 loop spans 13 amino acids. With V trimmed by 6 bases and J by 5 bases, 5 bases remained unmatched. Germline V gene sequence: CDR1 MNHEY, CDR2 SVGEGT.

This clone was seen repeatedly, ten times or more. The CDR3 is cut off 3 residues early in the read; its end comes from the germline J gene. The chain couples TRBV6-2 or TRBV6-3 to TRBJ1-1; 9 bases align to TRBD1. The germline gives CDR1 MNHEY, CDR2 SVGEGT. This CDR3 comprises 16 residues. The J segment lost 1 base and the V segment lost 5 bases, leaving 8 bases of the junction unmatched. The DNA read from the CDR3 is TGTGCCAGCAGTAGCCGGGACAGGGTAGGGAACACTGAA. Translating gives CASSSRDRVGNTE. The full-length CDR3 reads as CASSSRDRVGNTEAFF.

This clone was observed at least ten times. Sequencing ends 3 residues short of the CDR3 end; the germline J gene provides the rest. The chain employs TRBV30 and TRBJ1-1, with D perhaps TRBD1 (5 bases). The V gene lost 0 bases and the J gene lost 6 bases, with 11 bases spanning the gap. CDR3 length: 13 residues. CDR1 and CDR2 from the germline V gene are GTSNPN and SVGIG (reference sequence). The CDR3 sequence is CAWSVQWGAEAFF. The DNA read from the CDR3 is TGTGCCTGGAGTGTACAGTGGGGGGCTGAA.

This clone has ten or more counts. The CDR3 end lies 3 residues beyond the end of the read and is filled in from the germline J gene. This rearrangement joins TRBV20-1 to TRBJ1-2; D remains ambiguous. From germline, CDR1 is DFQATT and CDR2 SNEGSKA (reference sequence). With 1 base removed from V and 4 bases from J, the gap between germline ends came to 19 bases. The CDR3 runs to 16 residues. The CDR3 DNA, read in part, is TGCAGTGCTAGAGGTTTCTTAGAGGGTCCCCTCTATGGC. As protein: CSARGFLEGPLYG. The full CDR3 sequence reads CSARGFLEGPLYGYTF.

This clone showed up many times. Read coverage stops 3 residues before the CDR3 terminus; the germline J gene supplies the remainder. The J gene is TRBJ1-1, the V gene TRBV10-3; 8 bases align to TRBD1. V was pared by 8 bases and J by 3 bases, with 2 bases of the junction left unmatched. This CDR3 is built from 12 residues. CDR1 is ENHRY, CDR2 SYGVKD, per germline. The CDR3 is CAIGTGDTEAFF. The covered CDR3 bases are TGTGCCATCGGGACAGGTGACACTGAA.